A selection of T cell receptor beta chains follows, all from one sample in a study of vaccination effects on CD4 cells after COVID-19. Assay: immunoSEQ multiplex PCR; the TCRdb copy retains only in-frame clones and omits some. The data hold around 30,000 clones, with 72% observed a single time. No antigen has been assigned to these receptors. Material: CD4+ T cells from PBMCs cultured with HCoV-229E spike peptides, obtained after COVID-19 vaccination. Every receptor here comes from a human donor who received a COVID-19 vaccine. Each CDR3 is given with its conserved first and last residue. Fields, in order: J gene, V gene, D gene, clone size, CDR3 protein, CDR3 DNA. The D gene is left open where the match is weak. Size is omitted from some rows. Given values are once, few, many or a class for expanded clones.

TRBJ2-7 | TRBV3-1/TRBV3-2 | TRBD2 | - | CASSYGLAGTYEQYF | TGTGCCAGCAGCTATGGACTAGCGGGAACCTACGAGCAGTACTTC
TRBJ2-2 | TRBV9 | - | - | CASSVVNSGTGELFF | TGTGCCAGCAGCGTAGTAAATAGTGGCACCGGGGAGCTGTTTTTT
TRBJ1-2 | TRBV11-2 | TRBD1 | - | CASSSRQGGYGYTF | TGTGCCAGCAGCTCCCGACAGGGAGGGTATGGCTACACCTTC
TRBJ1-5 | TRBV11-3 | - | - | CASSLELLPQHF | TGTGCCAGCAGCTTAGAACTTCTGCCCCAGCATTTT
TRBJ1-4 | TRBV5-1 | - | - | CASSLQEPNEKLFF | TGCGCCAGCAGCCTACAAGAACCTAATGAAAAACTGTTTTTT
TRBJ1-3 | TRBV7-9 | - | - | CASSLGGLMSSGNTIYF | TGTGCCAGCAGCTTGGGGGGTCTTATGTCCTCTGGAAACACCATATATTTT
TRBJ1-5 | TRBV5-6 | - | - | CASSGGGLVGLFSNQPQHF | TGTGCCAGCAGCGGAGGAGGGCTCGTCGGGCTTTTTAGCAATCAGCCCCAGCATTTT
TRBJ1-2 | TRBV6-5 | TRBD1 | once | CASSPDRGSGYTF | TGTGCCAGCAGCCCGGACAGGGGTTCTGGCTACACCTTC
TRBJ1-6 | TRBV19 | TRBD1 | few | CASSIQGANSPLHF | TGTGCCAGTAGTATACAGGGGGCTAATTCACCCCTCCACTTT
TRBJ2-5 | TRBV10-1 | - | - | CASSMDSTKTQYF | TGCGCCAGCAGTATGGACAGTACTAAGACCCAGTACTTC
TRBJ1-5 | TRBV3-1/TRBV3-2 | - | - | CASSLGQKGQPQHF | TGTGCCAGCAGCCTAGGACAGAAGGGTCAGCCCCAGCATTTT
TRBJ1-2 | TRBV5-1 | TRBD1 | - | CASSMGDRGTPVLGYTF | TGCGCCAGCAGCATGGGGGACAGGGGGACCCCCGTTTTAGGCTACACCTTC
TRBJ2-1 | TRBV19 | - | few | CASSIVRTYDEQFF | TGTGCCAGTAGTATAGTCAGGACTTACGATGAGCAGTTCTTC
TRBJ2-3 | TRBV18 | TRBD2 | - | CASSPPRGGRETQYF | TGTGCCAGCTCACCACCGCGGGGGGGCCGGGAGACGCAGTATTTT
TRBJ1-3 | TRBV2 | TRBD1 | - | CASSEDRSVWNGNTIYF | TGTGCCAGCAGTGAGGACAGGAGCGTTTGGAACGGAAACACCATATATTTT
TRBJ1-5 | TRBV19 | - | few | CASSIDVAGTLNQPQHF | TGTGCCAGTAGTATAGACGTCGCCGGGACATTGAATCAGCCCCAGCATTTT
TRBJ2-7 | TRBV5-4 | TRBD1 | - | CASSLNLGQGADEQYF | TGTGCCAGCAGCCTGAACCTGGGACAGGGTGCGGACGAGCAGTACTTC
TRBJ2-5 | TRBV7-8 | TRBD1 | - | CASSLHSGRGTETQYF | TGTGCCAGCAGCTTACACAGCGGCAGGGGGACAGAGACCCAGTACTTC
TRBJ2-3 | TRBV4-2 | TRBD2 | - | CASSQEASGSTDTQYF | TGTGCCAGCAGCCAAGAGGCTAGCGGTAGCACAGATACGCAGTATTTT
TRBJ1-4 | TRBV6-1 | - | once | CASSEAWGAKGVF | TGTGCCAGCAGTGAAGCTTGGGGGGCAAAGGGGGTTTTT
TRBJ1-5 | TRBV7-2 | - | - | CASSLNPSNQPQHF | TGTGCCAGCAGCTTAAACCCCAGCAATCAGCCCCAGCATTTT
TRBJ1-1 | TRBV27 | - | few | CASSLSTVNTEAFF | TGTGCCAGCAGTTTATCCACAGTGAACACTGAAGCTTTCTTT
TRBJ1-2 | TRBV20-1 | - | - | CSARQGYGYTF | TGCAGTGCTAGACAGGGATATGGCTACACCTTC
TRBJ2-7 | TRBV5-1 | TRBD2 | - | CASSLSSGRLPYEQYF | TGCGCCAGCAGCTTGTCTAGCGGAAGGCTGCCCTACGAGCAGTACTTC
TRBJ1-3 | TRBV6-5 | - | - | CASGPSSGNTIYF | TGTGCCAGCGGTCCCAGCTCTGGAAACACCATATATTTT
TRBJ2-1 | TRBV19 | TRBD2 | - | CASQREGPSYNEQFF | TGTGCCAGCCAGCGGGAGGGCCCGTCCTACAATGAGCAGTTCTTC
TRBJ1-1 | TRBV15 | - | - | CATSSGGRTAEAFF | TGTGCCACCAGCAGTGGAGGACGGACGGCTGAAGCTTTCTTT
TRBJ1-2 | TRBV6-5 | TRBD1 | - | CASSYSRQGTLTF | TGTGCCAGCAGTTACTCTCGACAGGGAACCCTCACCTTC
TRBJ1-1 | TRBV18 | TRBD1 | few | CASSPRGPEAFF | TGTGCCAGCTCGCCCAGGGGGCCTGAAGCTTTCTTT
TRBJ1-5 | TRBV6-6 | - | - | CASSYSGGRQPQHF | TGTGCCAGCAGTTACTCGGGGGGGCGTCAGCCCCAGCATTTT
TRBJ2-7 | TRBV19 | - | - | CASSQGPTIAEQYF | TGTGCCAGTAGCCAGGGTCCTACCATCGCCGAGCAGTACTTC
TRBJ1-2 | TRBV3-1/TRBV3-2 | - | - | CASSQAEWGSRDYGYTF | TGTGCCAGCAGCCAAGCCGAGTGGGGGAGCAGGGACTATGGCTACACCTTC
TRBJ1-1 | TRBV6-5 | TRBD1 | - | CASSYAQGVVFEAFF | TGTGCCAGCAGTTACGCACAGGGGGTGGTCTTTGAAGCTTTCTTT
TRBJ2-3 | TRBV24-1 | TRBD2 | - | CATSDGPGGHNTQYF | TGTGCCACCAGTGATGGGCCGGGGGGGCATAATACGCAGTATTTT
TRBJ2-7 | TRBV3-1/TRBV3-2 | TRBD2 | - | CASSLLAGGHYEQYF | TGTGCCAGCAGCCTGCTAGCGGGGGGGCACTACGAGCAGTACTTC
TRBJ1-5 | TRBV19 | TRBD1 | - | CASTGQGLMGQPQHF | TGTGCCAGTACCGGACAGGGGCTGATGGGTCAGCCCCAGCATTTT
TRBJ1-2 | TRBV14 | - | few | CASSRTIRGTRVGYTF | TGTGCCAGCAGCCGAACCATCCGTGGGACACGGGTAGGCTACACCTTC
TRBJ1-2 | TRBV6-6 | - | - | CASSLDDDYGYTF | TGTGCCAGCAGTTTGGATGACGACTATGGCTACACCTTC
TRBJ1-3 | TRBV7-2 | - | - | CASTPPGSSGNTIYF | TGTGCCAGCACCCCCCCTGGTTCCTCTGGAAACACCATATATTTT
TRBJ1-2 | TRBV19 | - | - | CASSQAGHGATSYGYTF | TGTGCCAGTAGCCAAGCAGGGCATGGGGCTACGTCCTATGGCTACACCTTC
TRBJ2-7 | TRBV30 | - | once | CAWSTTSGLSYEQYF | TGTGCCTGGAGTACTACCTCCGGACTCTCCTACGAGCAGTACTTC
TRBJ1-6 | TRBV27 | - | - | CASSLRYSPLHF | TGTGCCAGCAGTTTAAGATATTCACCCCTCCACTTT
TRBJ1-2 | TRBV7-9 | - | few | CASSTRVRDHNYGYTF | TGTGCCAGCAGCACCCGGGTCAGGGACCATAACTATGGCTACACCTTC
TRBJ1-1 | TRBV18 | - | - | CASSPYAEMNTEAFF | TGTGCCAGCTCACCATATGCAGAGATGAACACTGAAGCTTTCTTT
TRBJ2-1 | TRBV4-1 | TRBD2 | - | CASRQGPWTSGTSSYNEQFF | TGCGCCAGCAGACAGGGACCCTGGACTAGCGGGACCAGCTCCTACAATGAGCAGTTCTTC
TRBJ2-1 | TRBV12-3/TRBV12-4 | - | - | CASSPFMFEQFF | TGTGCCAGCAGCCCTTTTATGTTTGAGCAGTTCTTC
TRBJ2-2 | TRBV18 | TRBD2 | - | CASSPRISPLAGGLTGELFF | TGTGCCAGCTCACCACGTATCTCACCGCTAGCGGGGGGCCTCACCGGGGAGCTGTTTTTT
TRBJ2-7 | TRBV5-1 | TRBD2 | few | CASSLDSAGVSYEQYF | TGCGCCAGCAGCTTGGATTCAGCGGGGGTTTCCTACGAGCAGTACTTC
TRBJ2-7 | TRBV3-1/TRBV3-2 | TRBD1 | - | CASSQVPRQGRYEQYF | TGTGCCAGCAGCCAAGTCCCGCGACAGGGACGCTACGAGCAGTACTTC
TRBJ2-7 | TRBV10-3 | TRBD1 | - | CAISRDRGYEQYF | TGTGCCATCAGCCGGGACAGGGGCTACGAGCAGTACTTC
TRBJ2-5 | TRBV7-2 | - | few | CASSPSRGYLSLETQYF | TGTGCCAGCAGCCCGTCGCGCGGGTATTTGAGCTTGGAGACCCAGTACTTC
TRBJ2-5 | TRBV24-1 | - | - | CATSDTRDGQETQYF | TGTGCCACCAGTGATACCCGGGACGGACAAGAGACCCAGTACTTC
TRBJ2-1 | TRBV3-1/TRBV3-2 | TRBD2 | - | CASSHGTSGEQFF | TGTGCCAGCAGCCACGGGACTAGCGGAGAGCAGTTCTTC
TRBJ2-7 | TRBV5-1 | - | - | CASSFRGGSDYEQYF | TGCGCCAGCAGCTTTCGAGGGGGGTCGGACTACGAGCAGTACTTC
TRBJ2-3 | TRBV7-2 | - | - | CASSLGQGGRYTQYF | TGTGCCAGCAGCTTGGGTCAAGGAGGGAGGTATACGCAGTATTTT
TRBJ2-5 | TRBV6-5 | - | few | CASSTPRGQYF | TGTGCCAGCAGCACTCCTCGCGGCCAGTACTTC
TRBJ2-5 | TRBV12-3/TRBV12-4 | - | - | CASRDSYQETQYF | TGTGCCAGCAGGGACTCCTACCAAGAGACCCAGTACTTC
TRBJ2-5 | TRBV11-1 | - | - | CASSPGTAETQYF | TGTGCCAGCAGCCCCGGGACTGCGGAGACCCAGTACTTC
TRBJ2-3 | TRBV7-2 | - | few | CASSIADLTDTQYF | TGTGCCAGCAGCATAGCGGACCTCACAGATACGCAGTATTTT
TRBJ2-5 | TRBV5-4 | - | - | CASSHKDQETQYF | TGTGCCAGCAGTCATAAAGACCAAGAGACCCAGTACTTC